These 9 T cell receptor beta chains came from one sample sequenced in a study of pediatric ulcerative colitis (dated by TCRdb to about 2019). The library was prepared using the immunoSEQ multiplex PCR assay. The clones in this table, taken by TCRdb from immuneACCESS, are in-frame only. Not every clone is retained; where verified, under half of the shortfall comes from an unresolved V gene, and the cause of the rest is unknown. The table for this sample lists roughly 64,000 clones; roughly 90% of them were counted only once. The ten largest make up around 3.5% of the sample. What was sequenced was blood. The receptor set was obtained from a boy younger than 18 with severe ulcerative colitis.

The chain recombines TRBV2 with TRBJ2-2, with 11 bases aligning to TRBD2. Germline V lookup: CDR1 SNHLY, CDR2 FYNNEI. There are 13 residues in the CDR3. V trimming: 6 bases; J trimming: 6 bases; junction bases outside the gene matches: 0. As DNA, the CDR3 is TGTGCCAGCAGACTAGCGGGAGCCGGGGAGCTGTTTTTT. It translates to CASRLAGAGELFF.

The chain recombines TRBV19 with TRBJ2-3, with TRBD1 identical over 10 bases. Germline CDR1 is LNHDA and CDR2 is SQIVND (reference sequence). J gave up 4 bases and V 3 bases, and 4 bases lay outside the gene matches. The CDR3 is made up of 15 amino acids. For the CDR3, the DNA is TGTGCCAGTAGTATCGGGGACAGGGGACCAGATACGCAGTATTTT. It is translated as CASSIGDRGPDTQYF. The full variable domain, with the rest looked up from reference TRBV19 and TRBJ2-3, is DGGITQSPKYLFRKEGQNVTLSCEQNLNHDAMYWYRQDPGQGLRLIYYSQIVNDFQKGDIAEGYSVSREKKESFPLTVTSAQKNPTAFYLCASSIGDRGPDTQYFGPGTRLTVL.

The table lists this clone with a few counts. This chain connects TRBV10-2 to TRBJ1-1; 8 nucleotides line up with TRBD1. Trimming removed 8 bases from V and 1 base from J; junction bases left unmatched: 12. CDR1 and CDR2 (germline): WSHSY, SAAADI. CDR3 length equals 16 residues. The CDR3, as DNA: TGCGCCAGCGCTGACCCTACCGGGACAGGGAACACTGAAGCTTTCTTT. This encodes CASADPTGTGNTEAFF.

This chain links TRBV6-5 with TRBJ1-3; D is uncertain. This CDR3 has 15 residues. V dropped 0 bases and J dropped 1 base, with 7 bases sitting between them. Germline CDR1 MNHEY, CDR2 SVGAGI. The CDR3 is CASSYSYGSGNTIYF. For the CDR3, the DNA is TGTGCCAGCAGTTACTCTTACGGGTCTGGAAACACCATATATTTT.

The chain has TRBV6-1 and TRBJ2-7, with 7 bases fitting TRBD1. This CDR3 region has 13 residues. Trimming at V came to 6 bases and at J to 0 bases, leaving 2 bases not matched to a gene. Germline CDR1 and CDR2: MNHNS and SASEGT. The CDR3 is CASRGDSSYEQYF. CDR3 DNA sequence: TGTGCCAGCAGGGGGGACAGCTCCTACGAGCAGTACTTC.

The chain joins TRBV19 to TRBJ2-7; the match to TRBD2 covers 7 bases. V was pared by 4 bases and J by 0 bases, with 15 bases of the junction left unmatched. The germline V gene encodes CDR1 LNHDA and CDR2 SQIVND (reference sequence). The CDR3 runs to 18 residues. CDR3 sequence (DNA): TGTGCCAGTAGTACTAGACTAGCCCAAGAAATTTACTCCTACGAGCAGTACTTC. Translating it yields CASSTRLAQEIYSYEQYF.

The rearrangement links TRBV13 to TRBJ1-1; 9 nucleotides align to TRBD1. The CDR3 is 16 amino acids. CDR1 is PRHDT and CDR2 is FYEKMQ in the germline V gene (reference sequence). V dropped 5 bases and J dropped 4; count of bases not matched to a gene: 11. The CDR3 bases are TGTGCCAGCAGCGCACAGGGGGCGCGCGGCTCCACTGAAGCTTTCTTT. Its protein product is CASSAQGARGSTEAFF.

A single count supports this clone. V is TRBV5-1 and J is TRBJ2-1; no clear D gene. The V end was cut by 0 bases, the J end by 4 bases, with 8 bases between. Germline-derived CDR1 and CDR2 are SGHRS and YFSETQ. There are 14 residues in the CDR3. In DNA form, the CDR3 reads TGCGCCAGCAGCTTGGCCGAGATTTACAATGAGCAGTTCTTC. It is translated as CASSLAEIYNEQFF.

The rearrangement uses TRBV2 and TRBJ2-5, with D possibly TRBD2 on 6 matching bases. Trimming cost V 0 bases and J 5 bases, with 13 bases left between them. The germline CDR1 and CDR2 sequences are SNHLY and FYNNEI. CDR3 length equals 15 residues. This CDR3 is CASSEAGGVGETQYF. The DNA for the CDR3 is TGTGCCAGCAGTGAAGCGGGGGGAGTGGGGGAGACCCAGTACTTC.